This T cell receptor (beta chain) was obtained from a study of blood T cells in healthy people across ages. The length of the CDR3 is 14 residues. The trim removed 4 bases at V and 1 base at J, leaving 6 bases unmatched. CDR1 DFQATT and CDR2 SNEGSKA come from the germline V gene (reference sequence). A J-beta primer mix and a sample-barcoded 5' primer were used in a second PCR of about 6 to 12 cycles. TCRdb passed the 5' RACE reads through MiXCR, listing each CDR3 protein once. The top ten clones hold over 2.5% of a sample with approximately 780,000 distinct CDR3 sequences, 20% to 30% of them seen once. Separately, the same data were catalogued under a study of T cells of mothers and their children.

This chain links TRBV20-1 with TRBJ2-5, with 7 bases that match TRBD1. The TCR sequence derives from a boy aged 5-17 years in good health. The specimen sequenced was blood. The CDR3 loop is CSATRQGIQETQYF. The CDR3 region has the DNA TGCAGTGCTACCCGACAGGGTATCCAAGAGACCCAGTACTTC.